This T cell receptor beta chain was sequenced in a study of shared clonotypes between healthy human individuals. Findings and limits, study-wide: Naive subsets generally exceeded memory subsets in estimated richness.

Healthy HIV-negative adults without recent acute infections or vaccinations served as donors. Every donor was a Caucasian adult from Nashville, Tennessee. It was across several immunoSEQ plates that each subset's genomic DNA was evenly split. Assay: immunoSEQ multiplex PCR; the TCRdb copy retains only in-frame clones and omits some. The data show hundreds of thousands of clones, 73% seen once. About this clone itself: Its specificity is not known.

This CDR3 has 14 residues. V shed 8 bases and J shed 2 bases, with 13 bases lying between them. In germline, CDR1 is LNHNV, CDR2 YYDKDF (reference sequence). The chain is built from TRBV15 and TRBJ1-3, with D possibly matching TRBD1 (5 bases). The clonotype comes from a woman younger than 45 in good health. Sequencing input: memory CD4+ T cells sorted from blood. As to subset: CD45RA-negative fraction. CDR3 in amino acids: CATFSGLAGNTIYF. In nucleotides, the CDR3 is TGTGCCACCTTTTCAGGGTTGGCTGGAAACACCATATATTTT.